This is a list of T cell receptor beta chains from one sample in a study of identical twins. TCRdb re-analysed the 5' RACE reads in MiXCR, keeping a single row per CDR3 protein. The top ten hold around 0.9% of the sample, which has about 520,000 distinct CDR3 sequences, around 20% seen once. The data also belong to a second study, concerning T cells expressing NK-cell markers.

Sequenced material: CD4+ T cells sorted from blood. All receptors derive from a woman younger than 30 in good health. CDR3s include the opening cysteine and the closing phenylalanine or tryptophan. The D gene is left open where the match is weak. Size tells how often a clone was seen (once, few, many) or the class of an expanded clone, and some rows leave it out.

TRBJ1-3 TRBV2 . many TGTGCCAGCACGGGATACGGAAACACCATATATTTT CASTGYGNTIYF
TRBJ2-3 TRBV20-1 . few TGCAGTGCCACCACTAGGACAGATACGCAGTATTTT CSATTRTDTQYF
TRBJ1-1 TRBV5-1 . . TGCGCCAGCAGTGGGAGGATGGAGATGGGAACTGAAGCTTTCTTT CASSGRMEMGTEAFF
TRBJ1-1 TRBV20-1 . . TGCAGTGCTAGGCGGGCCCCGAACACTGAAGCTTTCTTT CSARRAPNTEAFF
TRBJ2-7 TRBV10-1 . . TGCGCCAGCATGGGTAACAGCTCCTACGAGCAGTACTTC CASMGNSSYEQYF
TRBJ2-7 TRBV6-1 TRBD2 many TGTGCCAGCAGATCCCGGGGGGGGAGGTCCTACGAGCAGTACTTC CASRSRGGRSYEQYF
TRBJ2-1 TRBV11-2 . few TGTGCCAGCAGCATATCTAGAACGGGGTCTTGGAATGAGCAGTTCTTC CASSISRTGSWNEQFF
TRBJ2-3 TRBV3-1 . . TGTGCCAGCAGCCAAGTGGCCGGCAGGGATACGCAGTATTTT CASSQVAGRDTQYF
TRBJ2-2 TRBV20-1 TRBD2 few TGCAGTGCTAGAGATATCCGGGGGGCGAACACCGGGGAGCTGTTTTTT CSARDIRGANTGELFF
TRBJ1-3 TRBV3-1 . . TGTGCCAGCAGCCGCGGAGCGAGGGACACCATATATTTT CASSRGARDTIYF
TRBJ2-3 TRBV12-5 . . TGTGCTAGTGGTTTGGTGGTAGGGCCAGATACGCAGTATTTT CASGLVVGPDTQYF
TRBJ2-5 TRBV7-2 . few TGTGCCAGCAGCCAACAGGGCCGGGGCCAAGAGACCCAGTACTTC CASSQQGRGQETQYF
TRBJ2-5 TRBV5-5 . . TGTGCCAGCAGCTCAGACCGCAGAACCCAGTACTTC CASSSDRRTQYF